This T cell receptor beta chain appears in the sequencing data of a study of blood T cell repertoires in COVID-19. Across the study: Spain, Italy and the United States supplied samples that represented acute and convalescent COVID-19. PBMCs, B-cell-depleted T cells, or T cells provided the cDNA or gDNA that made up the material.

Per the authors' pipeline: Estimates of nucleated cell counts were drawn from the amplification of reference gene primers. The table came from immunoSEQ multiplex PCR; TCRdb's copy has only in-frame clones and leaves some out. Clone size and the V and J calls come from that table; the DNA yielded D and trimming. The table shows 85,000 to 110,000 clones, with approximately 84% occurring only once. This CDR3 has 17 amino acids. Germline V lookup: CDR1 LGHNA, CDR2 YNFKEQ. The V segment lost 4 bases and the J segment 4 bases; nucleotides outside the gene matches: 11. This TCR was sampled from a human donor in a cohort sampled during active or convalescent COVID-19. The sample taken for sequencing was peripheral blood. The chain is built from TRBV4-2 and TRBJ2-2; 8 bases align to TRBD2. CDR3: CASSPLSGGASTGELFF. CDR3 DNA: TGTGCCAGCAGCCCCTTATCCGGGGGGGCCTCCACCGGGGAGCTGTTTTTT.